Reported below is one TCR beta chain. Its antigen is unknown. This CDR3 is built from 14 residues. Trimming left V 3 bases short and J 6 bases short, with 12 bases between. Donors gave roughly 10 milliliters of peripheral blood apiece. A second PCR of about 7 to 11 cycles used a sample-barcoded 5' primer and a J-beta primer mix. Every cDNA was tagged by a template-switch adaptor with 12 random nucleotides. TCRdb processed the 5' RACE reads anew with MiXCR; each CDR3 protein has one entry. Of roughly 1,000,000 distinct CDR3 sequences in the sample, almost 25% are singletons; the top ten hold around 0.7%. This specimen comes from a study of blood T cells in healthy people across ages. Study observations and caveats: More naive CD4+ cells and higher diversity were found in long-lived than in aged donors.

The data also belong to a second study, concerning T cells of mothers and their children. That work adds: No clones detected were persistent microchimeric T cell clones.

The specimen sequenced was blood. This TCR came from a girl aged 2 to 9 in good health. The chain employs TRBV12-3 or TRBV12-4 and TRBJ2-1; D is perhaps TRBD1 or TRBD2 (5 bases each). The DNA for the CDR3 is TGTGCCAGCAGTTTGCAGGGACGTTTCAATGAGCAGTTCTTC. It codes for CASSLQGRFNEQFF.